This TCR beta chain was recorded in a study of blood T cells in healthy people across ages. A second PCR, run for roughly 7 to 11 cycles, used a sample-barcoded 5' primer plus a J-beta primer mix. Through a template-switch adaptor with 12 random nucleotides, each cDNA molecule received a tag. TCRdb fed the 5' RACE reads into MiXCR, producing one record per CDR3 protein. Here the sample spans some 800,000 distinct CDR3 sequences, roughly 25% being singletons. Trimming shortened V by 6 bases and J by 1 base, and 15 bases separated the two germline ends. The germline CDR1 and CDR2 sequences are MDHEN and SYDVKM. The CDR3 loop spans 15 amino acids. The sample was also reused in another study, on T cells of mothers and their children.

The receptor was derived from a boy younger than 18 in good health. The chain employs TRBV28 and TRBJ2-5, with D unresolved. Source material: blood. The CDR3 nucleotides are TGTGCCAGCAGCCAATCCGACCGGGTCCAAGAGACCCAGTACTTC. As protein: CASSQSDRVQETQYF. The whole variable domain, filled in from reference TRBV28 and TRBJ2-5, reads DVKVTQSSRYLVKRTGEKVFLECVQDMDHENMFWYRQDPGLGLRLIYFSYDVKMKEKGDIPEGYSVSREKKERFSLILESASTNQTSMYLCASSQSDRVQETQYFGPGTRLLVL.